The present TCR beta chain was sequenced within a study of blood T cell repertoires in COVID-19. TCRdb's copy holds only in-frame clones and misses some; the assay was immunoSEQ multiplex PCR. The sample consists of approximately 15,000 clones, 78% of them appearing once. This clone appeared once. The sequencing input was peripheral blood. The receptor's source is a man in his fifties or sixties with active or convalescent COVID-19.

CDR3: CASSLGGKGDTQYF. CDR3 sequence (DNA): TGCGCCAGCAGCTTGGGAGGGAAGGGTGATACGCAGTATTTT. The chain employs TRBV5-1 and TRBJ2-3, with D possibly being TRBD2 (5 bases). This CDR3 region has 14 residues. Trimming left V 0 bases short and J 6 bases short, with 11 bases between. The germline V gene encodes CDR1 SGHRS and CDR2 YFSETQ.